The 14 T cell receptor beta chains below all came from one sample that was sequenced in a study of shared clonotypes between healthy human individuals. Some clones are missing from TCRdb's copy, which holds only in-frame ones; the method was immunoSEQ multiplex PCR. Here the sample spans over 2,000,000 clones, 80% to 95% being singletons. Positive CCR7 selection of CD45RO-negative cells yielded the naive CD8 cells, and terminally differentiated effector memory CD45RA+ cells were excluded. Sequencing used naive CD8+ T cells from PBMCs. These receptor sequences come from a man between 18 and 35 years old in good health. Some clones in this sample may be carry-over from other donors' samples.

The chain links TRBV19 to TRBJ1-4, with D unresolved. The CDR3 is 16 residues long. Between the trimmed V and J ends, which lost 2 bases and 1 base, there was a span of 11 bases. The germline V gene encodes CDR1 LNHDA and CDR2 SQIVND (reference sequence). The DNA for the CDR3 is TGTGCCAGTAGTATACCGGACGGGAGAACTAATGAAAAACTGTTTTTT. Translated: CASSIPDGRTNEKLFF.

The chain is built from TRBV21-1 and TRBJ1-5; TRBD1 was called by the table and not checked on the DNA. TRBV21-1 is a pseudogene locus. This CDR3 comprises 21 residues. CDR3 sequence (DNA): TGTGCCAGCAGCAACAACTTTGGCGCACAGGGGGCGCATAGCAAAAATCAGCCCCAGCATTTT. This sequence encodes CASSNNFGAQGAHSKNQPQHF.

This clone was detected only once. The chain links TRBV5-6 to TRBJ2-1; D gene ambiguous. Germline-derived CDR1 and CDR2 are SGHDT and YYEEEE. The CDR3 extends over 15 amino acids. The V and J ends lost 0 bases and 7 bases respectively, with 14 bases between them. CDR3 nucleotide sequence: TGTGCCAGCAGCTTGGCCTTCGAGCGTTGGAATGAGCAGTTCTTC. Encoded protein: CASSLAFERWNEQFF.

The chain has TRBV27 and TRBJ1-6; a possible D gene is TRBD1 (5 bases). The CDR3 is 14 amino acids. CDR1 is MNHEY and CDR2 is SMNVEV in the germline V gene (reference sequence). V lost 4 bases and J lost 7, with 11 bases in between. The CDR3 reads CASSSRTPNSPLHF. Written as DNA, the CDR3 is TGTGCCAGCAGTTCGAGGACACCAAATTCACCCCTCCACTTT.

The V gene is TRBV4-2, the J gene TRBJ2-1, with D perhaps being TRBD1 or TRBD2 (5 bases each). The CDR3 runs to 11 residues. CDR1 and CDR2 (germline): LGHNA, YNFKEQ. V was clipped by 4 bases and J by 9 bases, with 7 bases between them. The CDR3 loop reads CASSPGTEQFF. The CDR3 region has the DNA TGTGCCAGCAGCCCCGGGACTGAGCAGTTCTTC.

This chain uses TRBV23-1 with TRBJ1-5, with 8 positions matching TRBD1. TRBV23-1 belongs to the ORF category, with a function that is uncertain. The CDR3 is 16 amino acids. The V gene end was trimmed by 3 bases and the J gene end by 0 bases; junction bases not matched to a gene: 4. For the CDR3, the DNA is TGCGCCAGCAGTCACCTCGACAGGGGTAGCAATCAGCCCCAGCATTTT. Translation gives CASSHLDRGSNQPQHF.

The J gene is TRBJ2-1, the V gene TRBV27; D possibly corresponds to TRBD1 (5 bases). This CDR3 region has 17 residues. Germline CDR1 MNHEY, CDR2 SMNVEV (reference sequence). V was pared by 4 bases and J by 4 bases, with 20 bases between. The chain's CDR3 is CASSYLPEIGVYNEQFF. In nucleotides, the CDR3 is TGTGCCAGCAGTTACTTGCCTGAAATAGGGGTGTACAATGAGCAGTTCTTC.

The chain has TRBV19 and TRBJ1-1; 9 nucleotides line up with TRBD1. The germline CDR1 and CDR2 sequences are LNHDA and SQIVND (reference sequence). The CDR3 runs to 17 residues. The V gene end was trimmed by 1 base and the J gene end by 4 bases; junction bases not matched to a gene: 10. CDR3 region: CASSIAGTGTYRTEAFF. The CDR3 DNA sequence: TGTGCCAGTAGTATAGCAGGGACAGGGACGTATCGCACTGAAGCTTTCTTT.

V gene TRBV28 combines with J gene TRBJ2-7, with a possible D match to TRBD1 (6 bases). CDR1 is MDHEN and CDR2 is SYDVKM in the germline V gene. Trimming pared 3 bases from V and 6 bases from J, leaving 9 bases between. There are 12 residues in the CDR3. The CDR3 region is CASSFTGREQYF. CDR3 nucleotides: TGTGCCAGCAGTTTCACAGGGCGCGAGCAGTACTTC.

V gene TRBV7-9 combines with J gene TRBJ2-2; tentatively, D is TRBD1 (5 bases). Germline CDR1 is SEHNR and CDR2 is FQNEAQ (reference sequence). The CDR3 contains 16 residues. V lost 5 bases, J lost 6 bases, and 19 bases lay in between. As DNA, the CDR3 is TGTGCCAGCAGCGACACTTTTCGGTCAGGGTCCGGGGAGCTGTTTTTT. It encodes CASSDTFRSGSGELFF.

The rearrangement uses TRBV4-1 and TRBJ2-1; the match to TRBD2 covers 8 bases. V lost 4 bases to trimming and J lost 6 bases; unmatched junction nucleotides: 5. The germline V gene encodes CDR1 MGHRA and CDR2 YSYEKL. The CDR3 covers 14 residues. CDR3 nucleotide sequence: TGCGCCAGCAGCCCAAGAGCGGGAGTCAATGAGCAGTTCTTC. This encodes CASSPRAGVNEQFF.

V and J are TRBV11-2 and TRBJ2-7; D is perhaps TRBD1 (6 bases). The V end lost 1 base, the J end lost 2 bases, and 18 bases lay between the germline ends. This CDR3 is built from 17 residues. CDR1 and CDR2 from the germline V gene are SGHAT and FQNNGV. The CDR3, as DNA: TGTGCCAGCAGCTTAGCCTTTGGGGGCAGGGGAGCCTACGAGCAGTACTTC. It is translated as CASSLAFGGRGAYEQYF.

The chain is built from TRBV28 and TRBJ2-7; TRBD1 agrees at 8 bases. The CDR3 extends over 15 amino acids. Germline lookup yields CDR1 MDHEN and CDR2 SYDVKM. V shed 4 bases and J 1 base; nucleotides not matched to a gene: 6. The CDR3 coding sequence is TGTGCCAGCAGTTCATGGACAGGGACATCCTACGAGCAGTACTTC. Translation gives CASSSWTGTSYEQYF. The full variable domain, in which reference TRBV28 and TRBJ2-7 provide the parts outside the CDR3, is DVKVTQSSRYLVKRTGEKVFLECVQDMDHENMFWYRQDPGLGLRLIYFSYDVKMKEKGDIPEGYSVSREKKERFSLILESASTNQTSMYLCASSSWTGTSYEQYFGPGTRLTVT.

The rearrangement joins TRBV14 to TRBJ2-7; 10 bases are shared with TRBD2. Germline CDR1 and CDR2: SGHDN and FVKESK. Losses at the gene ends were 4 bases for V and 3 bases for J; bases not matched to a gene: 3. There are 14 residues in the CDR3. CDR3 sequence: CASSRLAGVYEQYF. The CDR3 region has the DNA TGTGCCAGCAGCCGGCTAGCGGGAGTCTACGAGCAGTACTTC.